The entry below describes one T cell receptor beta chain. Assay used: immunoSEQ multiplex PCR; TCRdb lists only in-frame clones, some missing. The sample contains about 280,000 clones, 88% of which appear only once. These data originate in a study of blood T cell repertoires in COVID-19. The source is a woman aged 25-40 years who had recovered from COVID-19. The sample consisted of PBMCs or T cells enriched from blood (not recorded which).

The CDR3 nucleotides are TGTGCCAGCAGCTTCAGGGGAGTTAACTATGGCTACACCTTC. This codes for CASSFRGVNYGYTF. The rearrangement uses TRBV7-2 and TRBJ1-2, with TRBD1 as a possible D gene (6 bases). The CDR3 sequence is 14 residues long. V was cut by 3 bases and J by 1 base, with 9 bases left in between. CDR1 and CDR2 (germline): SGHTA, FQGNSA.